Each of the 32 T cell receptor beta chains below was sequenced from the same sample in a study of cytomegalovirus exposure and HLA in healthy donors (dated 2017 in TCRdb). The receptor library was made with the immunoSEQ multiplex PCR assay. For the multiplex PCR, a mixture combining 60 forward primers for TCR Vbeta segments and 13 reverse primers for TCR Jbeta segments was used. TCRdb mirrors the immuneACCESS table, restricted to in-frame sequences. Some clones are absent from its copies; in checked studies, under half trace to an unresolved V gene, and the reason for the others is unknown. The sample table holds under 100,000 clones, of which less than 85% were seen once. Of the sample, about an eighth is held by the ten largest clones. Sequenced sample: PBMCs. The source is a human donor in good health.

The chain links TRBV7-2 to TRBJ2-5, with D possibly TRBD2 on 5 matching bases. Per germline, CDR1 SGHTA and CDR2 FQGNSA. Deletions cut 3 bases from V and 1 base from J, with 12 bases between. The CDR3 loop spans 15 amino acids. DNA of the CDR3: TGTGCCAGCAGCTTCGCTAGCTCCGCCCAAGAGACCCAGTACTTC. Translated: CASSFASSAQETQYF. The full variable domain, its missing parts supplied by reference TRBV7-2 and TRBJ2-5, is GAGVSQSPSNKVTEKGKDVELRCDPISGHTALYWYRQSLGQGLEFLIYFQGNSAPDKSGLPSDRFSAERTGGSVSTLTIQRTQQEDSAVYLCASSFASSAQETQYFGPGTRLLVL.

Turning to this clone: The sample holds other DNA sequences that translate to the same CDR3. The DNA for the CDR3 is TGTGCCAGCAGCGTAGGACAGGGCGGTGAGACCCAGTACTTC. Its translation: CASSVGQGGETQYF. The rearrangement joins TRBV9 to TRBJ2-5, with TRBD1 matching over 7 bases. Germline trimming cut 0 bases from V and 5 bases from J; bases unmatched to any gene: 4. The length of the CDR3 is 14 residues. The germline V gene encodes CDR1 SGDLS and CDR2 YYNGEE.

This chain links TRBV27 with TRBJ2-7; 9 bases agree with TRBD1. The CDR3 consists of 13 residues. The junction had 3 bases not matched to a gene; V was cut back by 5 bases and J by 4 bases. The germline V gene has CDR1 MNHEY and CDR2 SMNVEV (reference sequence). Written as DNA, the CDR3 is TGTGCCAGCAGTCCGGGACAGGGATACGAGCAGTACTTC. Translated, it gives CASSPGQGYEQYF.

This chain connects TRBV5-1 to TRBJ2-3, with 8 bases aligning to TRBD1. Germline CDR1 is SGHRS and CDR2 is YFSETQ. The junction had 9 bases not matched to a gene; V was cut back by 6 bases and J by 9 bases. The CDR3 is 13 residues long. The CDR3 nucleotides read TGCGCCAGCATCGAGCCGGGACAGGACACGCAGTATTTT. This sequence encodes CASIEPGQDTQYF.

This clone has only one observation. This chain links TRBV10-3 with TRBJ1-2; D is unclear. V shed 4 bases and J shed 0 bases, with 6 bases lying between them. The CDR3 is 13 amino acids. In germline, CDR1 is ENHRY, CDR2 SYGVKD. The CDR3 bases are TGTGCCATCAGTGGCAGTCCTAACTATGGCTACACCTTC. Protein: CAISGSPNYGYTF.

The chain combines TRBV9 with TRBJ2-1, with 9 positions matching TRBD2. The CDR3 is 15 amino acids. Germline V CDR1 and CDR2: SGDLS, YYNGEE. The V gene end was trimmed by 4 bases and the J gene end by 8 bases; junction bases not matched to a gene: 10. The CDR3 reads CASSPWVSGGDEQFF. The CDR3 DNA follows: TGTGCCAGCAGCCCATGGGTTAGCGGGGGCGATGAGCAGTTCTTC.

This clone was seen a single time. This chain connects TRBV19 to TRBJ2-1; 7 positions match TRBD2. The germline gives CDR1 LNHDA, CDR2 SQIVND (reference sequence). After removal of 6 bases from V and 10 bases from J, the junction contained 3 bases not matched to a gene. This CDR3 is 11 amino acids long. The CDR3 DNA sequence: TGTGCCAGTAGGCGAGCGGGGGAGCAGTTCTTC. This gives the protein CASRRAGEQFF. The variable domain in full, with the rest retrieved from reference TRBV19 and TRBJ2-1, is DGGITQSPKYLFRKEGQNVTLSCEQNLNHDAMYWYRQDPGQGLRLIYYSQIVNDFQKGDIAEGYSVSREKKESFPLTVTSAQKNPTAFYLCASRRAGEQFFGPGTRLTVL.

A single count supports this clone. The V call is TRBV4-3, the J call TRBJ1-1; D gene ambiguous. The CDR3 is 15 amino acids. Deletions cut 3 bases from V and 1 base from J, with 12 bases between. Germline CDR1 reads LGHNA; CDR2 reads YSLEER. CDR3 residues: CASSQLMEPNTEAFF. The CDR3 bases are TGCGCCAGCAGCCAGCTAATGGAGCCGAACACTGAAGCTTTCTTT.

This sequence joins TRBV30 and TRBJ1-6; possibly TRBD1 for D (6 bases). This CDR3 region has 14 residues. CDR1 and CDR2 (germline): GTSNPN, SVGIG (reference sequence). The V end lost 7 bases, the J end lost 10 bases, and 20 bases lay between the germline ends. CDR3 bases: TGTGCCTTAACAGGGATGGTGAGGAACTCACCCCTCCACTTT. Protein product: CALTGMVRNSPLHF.

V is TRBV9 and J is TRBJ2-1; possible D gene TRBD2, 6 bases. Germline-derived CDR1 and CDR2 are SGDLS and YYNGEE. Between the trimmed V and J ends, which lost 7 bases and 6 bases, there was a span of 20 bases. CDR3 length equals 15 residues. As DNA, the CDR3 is TGTGCCAGCGAACGGAGTGCGGGGCCCCTCAATGAGCAGTTCTTC. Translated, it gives CASERSAGPLNEQFF. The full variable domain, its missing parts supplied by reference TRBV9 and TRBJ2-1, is DSGVTQTPKHLITATGQRVTLRCSPRSGDLSVYWYQQSLDQGLQFLIQYYNGEERAKGNILERFSAQQFPDLHSELNLSSLELGDSALYFCASERSAGPLNEQFFGPGTRLTVL.

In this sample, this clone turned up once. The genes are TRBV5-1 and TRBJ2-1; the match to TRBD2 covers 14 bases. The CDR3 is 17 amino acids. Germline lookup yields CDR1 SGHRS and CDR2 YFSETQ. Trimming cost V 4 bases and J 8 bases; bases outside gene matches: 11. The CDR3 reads CASSIRLAGGRRYEQFF. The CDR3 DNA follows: TGCGCCAGCAGCATCAGACTAGCGGGGGGGCGAAGGTATGAGCAGTTCTTC.

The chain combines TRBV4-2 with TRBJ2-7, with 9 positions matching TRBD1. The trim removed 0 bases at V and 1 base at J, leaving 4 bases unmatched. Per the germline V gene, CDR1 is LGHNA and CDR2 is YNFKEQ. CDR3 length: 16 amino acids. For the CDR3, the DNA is TGTGCCAGCAGCCAAGATATAGGGACAGGGTCCTACGAGCAGTACTTC. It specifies CASSQDIGTGSYEQYF.

As DNA, the CDR3 is TGCGCCAGCAGCCAAGAAGTCAGCAGGGGGCTAGCTGAAGCTTTCTTT. This sequence encodes CASSQEVSRGLAEAFF. This chain connects TRBV4-1 to TRBJ1-1, with TRBD1 matching over 8 bases. Germline loops: CDR1 MGHRA, CDR2 YSYEKL. V gave up 0 bases and J gave up 6 bases; unmatched junction bases: 9. The CDR3 spans 16 residues.

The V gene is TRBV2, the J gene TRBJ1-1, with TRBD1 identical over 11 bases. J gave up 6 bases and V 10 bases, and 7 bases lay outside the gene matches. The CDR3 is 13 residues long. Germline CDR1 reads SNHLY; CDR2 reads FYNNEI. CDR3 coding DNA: TGTGCCACCTCTGGACAGGGGGCGCCTGAAGCTTTCTTT. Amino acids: CATSGQGAPEAFF.

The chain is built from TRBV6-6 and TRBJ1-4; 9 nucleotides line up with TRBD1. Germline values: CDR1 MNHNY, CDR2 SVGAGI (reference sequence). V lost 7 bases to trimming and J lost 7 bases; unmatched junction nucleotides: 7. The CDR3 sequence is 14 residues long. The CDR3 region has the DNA TGTGCCAGCATTTCCGGGACAGGGTCTGAAAAACTGTTTTTT. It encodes CASISGTGSEKLFF.

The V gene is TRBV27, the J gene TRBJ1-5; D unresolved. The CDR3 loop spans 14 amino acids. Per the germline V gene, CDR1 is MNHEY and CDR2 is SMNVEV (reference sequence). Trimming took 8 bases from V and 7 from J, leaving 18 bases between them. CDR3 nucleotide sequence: TGTGCCAGCGGACTCCCCGGGGTGGGGCAGCCCCAGCATTTT. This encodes CASGLPGVGQPQHF.

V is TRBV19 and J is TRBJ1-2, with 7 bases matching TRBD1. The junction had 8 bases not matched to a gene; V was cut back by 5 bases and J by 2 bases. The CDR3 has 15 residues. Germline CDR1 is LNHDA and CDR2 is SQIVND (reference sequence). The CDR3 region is CASSPGTAENYGYTF. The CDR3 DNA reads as TGTGCCAGTAGTCCCGGGACAGCCGAGAACTATGGCTACACCTTC.

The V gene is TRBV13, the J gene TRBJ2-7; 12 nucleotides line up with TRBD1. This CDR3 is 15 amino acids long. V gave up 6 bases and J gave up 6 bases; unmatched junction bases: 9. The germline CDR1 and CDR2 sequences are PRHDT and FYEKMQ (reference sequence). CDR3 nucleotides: TGTGCCAGCAGGTGGAAGGGGACAGGGGGCGTCGAGCAGTACTTC. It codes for CASRWKGTGGVEQYF. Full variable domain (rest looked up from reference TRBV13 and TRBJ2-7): AAGVIQSPRHLIKEKRETATLKCYPIPRHDTVYWYQQGPGQDPQFLISFYEKMQSDKGSIPDRFSAQQFSDYHSELNMSSLELGDSALYFCASRWKGTGGVEQYFGPGTRLTVT.

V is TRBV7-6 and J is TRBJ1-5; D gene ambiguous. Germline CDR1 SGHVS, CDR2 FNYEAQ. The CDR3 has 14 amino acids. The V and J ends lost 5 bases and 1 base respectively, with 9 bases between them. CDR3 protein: CASSNGQSNQPQHF. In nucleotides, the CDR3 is TGTGCCAGCAGCAATGGGCAGAGCAATCAGCCCCAGCATTTT.

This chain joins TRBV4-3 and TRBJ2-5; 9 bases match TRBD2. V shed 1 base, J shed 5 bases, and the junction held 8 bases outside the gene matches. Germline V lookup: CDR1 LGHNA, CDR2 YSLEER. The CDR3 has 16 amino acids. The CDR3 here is CASSQGGSGGLETQYF. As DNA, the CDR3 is TGCGCCAGCAGCCAAGGGGGGAGCGGGGGGTTGGAGACCCAGTACTTC.

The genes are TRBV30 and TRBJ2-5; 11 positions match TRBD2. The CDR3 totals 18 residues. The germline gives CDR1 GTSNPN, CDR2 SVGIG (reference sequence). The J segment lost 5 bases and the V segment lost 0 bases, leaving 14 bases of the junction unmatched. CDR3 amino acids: CAWSVGVAGGGGRETQYF. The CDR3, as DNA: TGTGCCTGGAGTGTGGGAGTAGCGGGGGGGGGCGGTCGGGAGACCCAGTACTTC.

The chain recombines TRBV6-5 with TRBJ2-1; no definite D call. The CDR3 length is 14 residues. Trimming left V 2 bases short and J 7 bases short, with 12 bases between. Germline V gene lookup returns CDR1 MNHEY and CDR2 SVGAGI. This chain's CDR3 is CASSYGRLWNEQFF. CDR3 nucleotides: TGTGCCAGCAGTTACGGCAGGTTATGGAATGAGCAGTTCTTC.

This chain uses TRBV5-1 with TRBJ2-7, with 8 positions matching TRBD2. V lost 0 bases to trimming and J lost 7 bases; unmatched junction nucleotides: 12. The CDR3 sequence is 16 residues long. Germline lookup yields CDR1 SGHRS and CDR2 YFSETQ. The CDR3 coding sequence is TGCGCCAGCAGCTTGGTGTTGCGAGCGGGGGCGGGAGAGCAGTACTTC. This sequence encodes CASSLVLRAGAGEQYF.

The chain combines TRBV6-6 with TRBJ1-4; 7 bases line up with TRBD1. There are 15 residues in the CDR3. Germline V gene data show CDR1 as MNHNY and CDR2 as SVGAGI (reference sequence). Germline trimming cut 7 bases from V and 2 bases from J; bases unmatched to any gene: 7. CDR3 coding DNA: TGTGCCAGCATAGGAGTGGGACAGACTAATGAAAAACTGTTTTTT. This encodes CASIGVGQTNEKLFF.

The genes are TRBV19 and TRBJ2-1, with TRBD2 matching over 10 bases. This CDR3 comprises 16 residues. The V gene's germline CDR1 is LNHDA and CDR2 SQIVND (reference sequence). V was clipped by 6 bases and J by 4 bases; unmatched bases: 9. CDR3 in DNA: TGTGCCAGTAGGCGGACTAGCGGCAGGTTTTACAATGAGCAGTTCTTC. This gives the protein CASRRTSGRFYNEQFF.

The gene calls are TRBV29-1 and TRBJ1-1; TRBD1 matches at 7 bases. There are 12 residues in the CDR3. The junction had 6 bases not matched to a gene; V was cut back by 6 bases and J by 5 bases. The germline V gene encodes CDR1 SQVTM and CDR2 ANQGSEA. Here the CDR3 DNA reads TGCAGCGTGGAGACAGGGTGGACTGAAGCTTTCTTT. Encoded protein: CSVETGWTEAFF.

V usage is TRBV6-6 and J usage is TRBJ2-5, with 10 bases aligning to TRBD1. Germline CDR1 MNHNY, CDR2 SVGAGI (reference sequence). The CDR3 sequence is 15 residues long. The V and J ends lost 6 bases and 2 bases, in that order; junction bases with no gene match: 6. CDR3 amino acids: CASSWGQGRQETQYF. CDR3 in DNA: TGTGCCAGCAGCTGGGGACAGGGGAGGCAAGAGACCCAGTACTTC.

The CDR3 region has the DNA TGTGCCAGCAGCCAATACAGGGGCGTGAGCTATGGCTACACCTTC. Translating it yields CASSQYRGVSYGYTF. V and J are TRBV5-4 and TRBJ1-2; TRBD1 agrees at 7 bases. V was pared by 4 bases and J by 4 bases, with 10 bases of the junction left unmatched. CDR3 length: 15 amino acids. The V gene's germline CDR1 is SGHNT and CDR2 YYREEE (reference sequence).

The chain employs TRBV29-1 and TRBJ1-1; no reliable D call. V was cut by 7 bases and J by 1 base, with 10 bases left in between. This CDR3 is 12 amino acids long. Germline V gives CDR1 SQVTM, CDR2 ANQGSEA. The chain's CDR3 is CSALPGNTEAFF. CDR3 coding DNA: TGCAGCGCACTCCCGGGGAACACTGAAGCTTTCTTT. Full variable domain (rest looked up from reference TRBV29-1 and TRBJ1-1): SAVISQKPSRDICQRGTSLTIQCQVDSQVTMMFWYRQQPGQSLTLIATANQGSEATYESGFVIDKFPISRPNLTFSTLTVSNMSPEDSSIYLCSALPGNTEAFFGQGTRLTVV.

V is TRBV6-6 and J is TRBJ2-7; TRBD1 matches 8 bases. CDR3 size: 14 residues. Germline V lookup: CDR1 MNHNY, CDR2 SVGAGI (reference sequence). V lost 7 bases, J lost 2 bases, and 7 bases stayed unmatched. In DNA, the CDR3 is TGTGCCAGCAACAAACAGGGGGAACCCTACGAGCAGTACTTC. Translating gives CASNKQGEPYEQYF.

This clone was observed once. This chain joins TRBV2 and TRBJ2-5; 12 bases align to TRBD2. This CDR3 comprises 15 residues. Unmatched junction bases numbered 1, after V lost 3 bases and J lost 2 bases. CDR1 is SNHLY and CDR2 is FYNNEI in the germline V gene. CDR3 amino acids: CASSDGTSGQETQYF. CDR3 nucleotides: TGTGCCAGCAGTGATGGGACTAGCGGGCAAGAGACCCAGTACTTC.

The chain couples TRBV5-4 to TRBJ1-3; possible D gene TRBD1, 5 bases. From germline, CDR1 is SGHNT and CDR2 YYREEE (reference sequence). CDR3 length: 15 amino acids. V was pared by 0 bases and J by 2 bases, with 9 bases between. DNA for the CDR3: TGTGCCAGCAGCTTGGCCGGGACTGCTGGAAACACCATATATTTT. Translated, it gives CASSLAGTAGNTIYF. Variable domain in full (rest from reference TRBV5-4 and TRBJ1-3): ETGVTQSPTHLIKTRGQQVTLRCSSQSGHNTVSWYQQALGQGPQFIFQYYREEENGRGNFPPRFSGLQFPNYSSELNVNALELDDSALYLCASSLAGTAGNTIYFGEGSWLTVV.